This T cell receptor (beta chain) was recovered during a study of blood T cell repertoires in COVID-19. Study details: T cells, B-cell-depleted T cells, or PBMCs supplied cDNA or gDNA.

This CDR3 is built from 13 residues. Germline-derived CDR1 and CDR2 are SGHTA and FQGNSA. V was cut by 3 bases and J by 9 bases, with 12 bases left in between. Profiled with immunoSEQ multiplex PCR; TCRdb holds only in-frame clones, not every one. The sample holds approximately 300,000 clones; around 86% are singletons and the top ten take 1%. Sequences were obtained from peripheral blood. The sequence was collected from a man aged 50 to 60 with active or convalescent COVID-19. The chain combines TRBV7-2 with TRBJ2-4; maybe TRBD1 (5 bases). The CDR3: CASSLGLNGIQYF. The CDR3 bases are TGTGCCAGCAGCTTGGGGCTCAATGGCATTCAGTACTTC.